This TCR beta chain came from a study of T cell changes during pregnancy in multiple sclerosis. This CDR3 contains 15 residues. Germline CDR1 is ENHRY and CDR2 is SYGVKD. Here immunoSEQ multiplex PCR was the method, and the copy in TCRdb shows in-frame clones only, minus some. Of about 64,000 clones in the sample, roughly 90% were seen once. With respect to this clone: An end of the junction does not agree with germline; a read error may underlie this.

The source of this sequence is a female donor with multiple sclerosis, enrolled in a pregnancy study. Sequences were derived from peripheral blood, sampled in the second trimester of pregnancy. The chain links TRBV10-3 to TRBJ1-1; tentatively, D is TRBD1 (5 bases). The DNA for the CDR3 is TGTGCCAGCAGTTACCGGGGGAGGGTTGGCACTGAAGCTTTCTTT. As protein: CASSYRGRVGTEAFF.